One and the same sample provided the 27 T cell receptor beta chains below, sequenced in a study of blood T cells in healthy people across ages. With a J-beta primer mix and a sample-barcoded 5' primer, a second PCR ran roughly 6 to 11 cycles. TCRdb redid the calling of the 5' RACE reads with MiXCR, one entry per CDR3 protein. The sample records over 1,200,000 distinct CDR3 sequences, 45% to 70% being singletons. Material for sequencing was blood. The receptors here all came from a man between 18 and 29 years old in good health.

The CDR3 region is CASSYVGEGADTQYF. The CDR3 bases are TGTGCCAGCAGTTACGTGGGGGAGGGCGCAGATACGCAGTATTTT. J is TRBJ2-3 and V is TRBV6-6; 7 bases are shared with TRBD2. The junction had 6 bases not matched to a gene; V was cut back by 2 bases and J by 4 bases. From germline, CDR1 is MNHNY and CDR2 SVGAGI (reference sequence). CDR3 length equals 15 residues.

V and J are TRBV28 and TRBJ2-5, with a tentative D call TRBD1 (6 bases). The J call is in doubt because the DNA end fits TRBJ2-7 better. The CDR3 is made up of 11 amino acids. Germline V gene sequence: CDR1 MDHEN, CDR2 SYDVKM. The CDR3 region is CASTNRDEQYF. Here the CDR3 DNA reads TGTGCCAGCACCAACAGGGACGAGCAGTACTTC.

The chain uses TRBV20-1 and TRBJ1-1; a possible D gene is TRBD1 (5 bases). The CDR3 has 13 residues. V lost 1 base and J lost 5, with 11 bases in between. Looked up from germline, CDR1 is DFQATT and CDR2 is SNEGSKA (reference sequence). CDR3 nucleotides: TGCAGTGCTAGAGGGCGGGGGTTGACTGAAGCTTTCTTT. Translation gives CSARGRGLTEAFF.

This clonotype was observed a few times. This chain uses TRBV12-3 or TRBV12-4 with TRBJ1-5; the D is unclear. Trimming removed 5 bases at V and 5 bases at J, with 16 bases between. The CDR3 has 15 residues. The CDR3 DNA follows: TGTGCCAGCAGTCAAGACGGTTTAAAGGATCAGCCCCAGCATTTT. The encoded protein is CASSQDGLKDQPQHF.

The V and J genes are TRBV4-3 and TRBJ2-1; 7 bases agree with TRBD2. The V gene's germline CDR1 is LGHNA and CDR2 YSLEER. The CDR3 has 15 residues. Trimming cost V 5 bases and J 8 bases; bases outside gene matches: 12. The CDR3 DNA follows: TGCGCCAGCAGCGACCCGGGGGGACCGGAGGATGAGCAGTTCTTC. This translates into CASSDPGGPEDEQFF.

This clonotype has a handful of counts. The chain carries TRBV20-1 and TRBJ2-7, with 7 positions matching TRBD2. This CDR3 has 14 amino acids. Looked up from germline, CDR1 is DFQATT and CDR2 is SNEGSKA (reference sequence). V was pared by 6 bases and J by 0 bases, with 8 bases of the junction left unmatched. The CDR3 sequence is CSAALAANSYEQYF. The CDR3 DNA is TGCAGTGCGGCTCTAGCGGCTAACTCCTACGAGCAGTACTTC.

This chain links TRBV7-9 with TRBJ1-6; D ambiguous. This CDR3 is built from 14 residues. V lost 3 bases to trimming and J lost 7 bases, with 10 bases between them. CDR1 and CDR2 from the germline V gene are SEHNR and FQNEAQ (reference sequence). The CDR3 sequence: CASSLAGGNSPLHF. The CDR3 nucleotides are TGTGCCAGCAGCTTGGCAGGAGGGAATTCACCCCTCCACTTT. Full variable domain (missing parts from reference TRBV7-9 and TRBJ1-6): DTGVSQNPRHKITKRGQNVTFRCDPISEHNRLYWYRQTLGQGPEFLTYFQNEAQLEKSRLLSDRFSAERPKGSFSTLEIQRTEQGDSAMYLCASSLAGGNSPLHFGNGTRLTVT.

This clonotype showed up just a few times. This rearrangement joins TRBV4-3 to TRBJ2-7, with D possibly TRBD2 on 6 matching bases. In germline, CDR1 is LGHNA, CDR2 YSLEER. The CDR3 runs to 15 residues. Trimming cost V 0 bases and J 0 bases, with 9 bases left between them. CDR3 region: CASSQEEGSSYEQYF. For the CDR3, the DNA is TGCGCCAGCAGCCAAGAGGAGGGAAGCTCCTACGAGCAGTACTTC.

This clonotype was observed a handful of times. The chain recombines TRBV2 with TRBJ2-5; 7 bases are shared with TRBD2. This CDR3 is built from 13 residues. Looked up from germline, CDR1 is SNHLY and CDR2 is FYNNEI. The V and J ends lost 10 bases and 7 bases, in that order; junction bases with no gene match: 12. CDR3 loop: CATHLAAGGTQYF. The CDR3 nucleotides read TGTGCCACCCATCTAGCGGCCGGGGGGACCCAGTACTTC.

This clonotype appeared once. The V call is TRBV20-1, the J call TRBJ1-1; 8 bases agree with TRBD1. The CDR3 loop spans 14 amino acids. V gave up 1 base and J gave up 5 bases; unmatched junction bases: 6. Germline V gene data show CDR1 as DFQATT and CDR2 as SNEGSKA (reference sequence). Here the CDR3 reads CSARGDRGWTEAFF. In DNA form, the CDR3 reads TGCAGTGCTAGAGGAGACAGGGGATGGACTGAAGCTTTCTTT.

This chain joins TRBV9 and TRBJ2-5, with D unclear. Trimming removed 0 bases at V and 11 bases at J, with 20 bases between. The CDR3 loop spans 15 amino acids. Germline assignment: CDR1 SGDLS and CDR2 YYNGEE. The CDR3 nucleotides read TGTGCCAGCAGCGTAGCCCCACGGCACCCCAATGAGCAGTACTTC. This encodes CASSVAPRHPNEQYF.

This clonotype was detected ten times or more. The chain uses TRBV6-2 or TRBV6-3 and TRBJ2-1; 10 bases align to TRBD1. The V gene's germline CDR1 is MNHEY and CDR2 SVGEGT. V dropped 11 bases and J dropped 3; count of bases not matched to a gene: 4. This CDR3 comprises 13 residues. CDR3 bases: TGTGCCGGCGGGACAGGGGACTACAATGAGCAGTTCTTC. Protein product: CAGGTGDYNEQFF.

Details on this clonotype: One end of the junction is discordant with germline, which a read error may explain. This sequence joins TRBV12-3 or TRBV12-4 and TRBJ2-2; 7 bases are shared with TRBD1. This CDR3 has 14 amino acids. CDR3 residues: CACSWDSNTGELFF. DNA for the CDR3: TGTGCCTGCAGCTGGGACAGTAACACCGGGGAGCTGTTTTTT.

The V gene is TRBV20-1, the J gene TRBJ2-3; TRBD2 matches 9 bases. V trimming: 4 bases; J trimming: 2 bases; junction bases outside the gene matches: 16. Germline V lookup: CDR1 DFQATT, CDR2 SNEGSKA (reference sequence). The CDR3 extends over 18 amino acids. CDR3 DNA: TGCAGTGCTATGCCGGTGGCTAGCGGGGCCTTAACCACAGATACGCAGTATTTT. Protein product: CSAMPVASGALTTDTQYF.

The chain links TRBV20-1 to TRBJ2-7, with 11 bases aligning to TRBD2. The DNA matches TRBJ2-5 better at its end, which makes the J call doubtful. Germline CDR1 is DFQATT and CDR2 is SNEGSKA (reference sequence). This CDR3 spans 16 amino acids. CDR3: CSAPKPLAGGGETQYF. Here the CDR3 DNA reads TGCAGTGCCCCCAAGCCCCTAGCGGGAGGAGGAGAGACCCAGTACTTC.

The CDR3 coding sequence is TGTGCCAGCAGTGAATTGCTAGCGGGAGGAAATGAGCAGTTCTTC. Its protein product is CASSELLAGGNEQFF. The chain uses TRBV25-1 and TRBJ2-1; 11 bases line up with TRBD2. The CDR3 covers 15 residues. The V gene's germline CDR1 is MGHDK and CDR2 SYGVNS. The J segment lost 7 bases and the V segment lost 1 base, leaving 3 bases of the junction unmatched.

The chain carries TRBV7-2 and TRBJ2-7; tentative D call: TRBD2 (5 bases). The closer fit of TRBJ2-4 to the DNA end suggests the J call may be wrong. The CDR3 consists of 15 residues. Germline CDR1 and CDR2: SGHTA and FQGNSA. In DNA, the CDR3 is TGTGCCAGCAGCTTAAATTCTAGCTGGGTAGGCATTCAGTACTTC. Translation: CASSLNSSWVGIQYF.

This clonotype was observed a single time. The gene calls are TRBV4-1 and TRBJ2-3; D may be TRBD2 (6 bases). The germline CDR1 and CDR2 sequences are MGHRA and YSYEKL. Trimming shortened V by 7 bases and J by 1 base, and 12 bases separated the two germline ends. This CDR3 is 14 amino acids long. The CDR3 DNA is TGCGCCAGCACTGCCGGGACTCGCACAGATACGCAGTATTTT. Its protein product is CASTAGTRTDTQYF.

This clonotype turned up a few times. The chain links TRBV25-1 to TRBJ2-7; D gene ambiguous. V was shortened by 3 bases and J by 0 bases, with 6 bases between the two germline ends. Germline V gene lookup returns CDR1 MGHDK and CDR2 SYGVNS. The CDR3 has 13 residues. The CDR3 is CASSDTSSYEQYF. The CDR3 DNA follows: TGTGCCAGCAGTGACACGAGCTCCTACGAGCAGTACTTC.

V and J are TRBV20-1 and TRBJ2-1, with 7 bases lining up with TRBD2. The germline CDR1 and CDR2 sequences are DFQATT and SNEGSKA (reference sequence). Losses at the gene ends were 1 base for V and 8 bases for J; bases not matched to a gene: 11. The CDR3 has 15 residues. The chain's CDR3 is CSARVAGEGFDEQFF. Written as DNA, the CDR3 is TGCAGTGCTAGAGTCGCGGGAGAGGGGTTCGATGAGCAGTTCTTC.

With regard to this clonotype: Because the CDR3 is missing its conserved closing phenylalanine or tryptophan, this is likely a read error. The chain recombines TRBV7-2 with TRBJ2-1; D ambiguous. There are 17 residues in the CDR3. The germline gives CDR1 SGHTA, CDR2 FQGNSA. Trimming removed 3 bases from V and 0 bases from J, with 15 bases in between. The CDR3 here is CASSLSPPANSYNEQFL. The CDR3 nucleotides read TGTGCCAGCAGCTTGAGCCCACCGGCAAACTCCTACAATGAGCAGTTCTTA.

The rearrangement links TRBV11-2 to TRBJ2-1; D is possibly TRBD2 (6 bases). V lost 4 bases and J lost 7, with 14 bases in between. Germline CDR1 reads SGHAT; CDR2 reads FQNNGV. This CDR3 comprises 14 residues. The CDR3 DNA reads TGTGCCAGCAGCTCCCTACGGGAGTTAAATGAGCAGTTCTTC. Amino acids: CASSSLRELNEQFF.

This clonotype was counted a few times. The rearrangement links TRBV28 to TRBJ1-3; maybe TRBD1 (5 bases). This CDR3 region has 16 residues. CDR1 and CDR2 from the germline V gene are MDHEN and SYDVKM. V was trimmed by 5 bases and J by 7 bases, leaving 21 bases between them. The CDR3 protein is CASSDPRTVGGNTIYF. The CDR3 DNA is TGTGCCAGCAGTGACCCGAGGACGGTGGGGGGGAACACCATATATTTT.

This chain joins TRBV12-3 or TRBV12-4 and TRBJ1-2; possible D gene TRBD1, 6 bases. Trimming shortened V by 6 bases and J by 7 bases, and 15 bases separated the two germline ends. The CDR3 has 13 amino acids. CDR3 coding DNA: TGTGCCAGCAGCCCGGACAGAACAAGTGGCTACACCTTC. Protein sequence: CASSPDRTSGYTF.

In its sample, this clonotype was seen once. The rearrangement joins TRBV12-3 or TRBV12-4 to TRBJ1-2, with D tentatively TRBD1 (5 bases). The CDR3 covers 13 residues. Trimming shortened V by 9 bases and J by 4 bases, and 15 bases separated the two germline ends. For the CDR3, the DNA is TGTGCCAGTCAACTATATGGGGGCTATGGCTACACCTTC. It is translated as CASQLYGGYGYTF.

This clonotype has a handful of counts. The chain is built from TRBV5-1 and TRBJ2-7, with 9 positions matching TRBD2. The CDR3 is 15 residues long. CDR1 is SGHRS and CDR2 is YFSETQ in the germline V gene. V was clipped by 3 bases and J by 3 bases; unmatched bases: 7. The DNA of the CDR3 is TGCGCCAGCAGCTCGGGACTAGCAAGTATCTACGAGCAGTACTTC. Amino acids: CASSSGLASIYEQYF.

This clonotype was counted between two and nine times. The chain recombines TRBV7-9 with TRBJ2-7; D not resolved. Trimming stripped 5 bases from V and 5 bases from J, with 13 bases between. In germline, CDR1 is SEHNR, CDR2 FQNEAQ (reference sequence). The CDR3 extends over 13 amino acids. As DNA, the CDR3 is TGTGCCAGCAGCAGAGTAGGGTTGAACGAGCAGTACTTC. It specifies CASSRVGLNEQYF. The variable domain in full, with the rest retrieved from reference TRBV7-9 and TRBJ2-7, is DTGVSQNPRHKITKRGQNVTFRCDPISEHNRLYWYRQTLGQGPEFLTYFQNEAQLEKSRLLSDRFSAERPKGSFSTLEIQRTEQGDSAMYLCASSRVGLNEQYFGPGTRLTVT.